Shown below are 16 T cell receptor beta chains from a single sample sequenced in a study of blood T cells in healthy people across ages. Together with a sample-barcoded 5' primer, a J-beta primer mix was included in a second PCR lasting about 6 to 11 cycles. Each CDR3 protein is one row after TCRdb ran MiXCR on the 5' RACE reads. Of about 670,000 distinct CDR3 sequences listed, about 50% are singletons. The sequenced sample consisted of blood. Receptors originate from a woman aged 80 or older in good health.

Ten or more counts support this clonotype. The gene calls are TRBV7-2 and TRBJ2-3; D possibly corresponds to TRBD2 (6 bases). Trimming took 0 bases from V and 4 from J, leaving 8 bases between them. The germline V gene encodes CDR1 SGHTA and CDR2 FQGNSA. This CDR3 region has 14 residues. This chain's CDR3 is CASSLARGADTQYF. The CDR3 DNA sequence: TGTGCCAGCAGCTTAGCGCGCGGGGCAGATACGCAGTATTTT.

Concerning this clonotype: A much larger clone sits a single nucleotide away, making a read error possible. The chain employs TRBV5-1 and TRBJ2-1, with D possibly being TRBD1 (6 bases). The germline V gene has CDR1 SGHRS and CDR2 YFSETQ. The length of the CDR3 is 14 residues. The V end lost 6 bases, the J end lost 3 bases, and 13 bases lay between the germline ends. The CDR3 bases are TGCGCCAGCAACCCGGACAGCCTCTACAATGAGCAGTTCTTC. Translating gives CASNPDSLYNEQFF.

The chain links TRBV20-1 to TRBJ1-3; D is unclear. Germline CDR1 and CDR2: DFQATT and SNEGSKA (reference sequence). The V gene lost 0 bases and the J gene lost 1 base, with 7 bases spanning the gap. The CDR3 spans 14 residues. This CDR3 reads CSARDYGSGNTIYF. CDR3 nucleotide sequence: TGCAGTGCTAGAGATTACGGGTCTGGAAACACCATATATTTT.

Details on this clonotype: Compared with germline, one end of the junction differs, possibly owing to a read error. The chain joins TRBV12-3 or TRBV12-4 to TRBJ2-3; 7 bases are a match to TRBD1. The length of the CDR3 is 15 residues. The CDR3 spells CASTQGDSSTDTEYF. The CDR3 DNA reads TGTGCCAGCACCCAAGGGGACAGTAGCACAGATACGGAGTATTTT.

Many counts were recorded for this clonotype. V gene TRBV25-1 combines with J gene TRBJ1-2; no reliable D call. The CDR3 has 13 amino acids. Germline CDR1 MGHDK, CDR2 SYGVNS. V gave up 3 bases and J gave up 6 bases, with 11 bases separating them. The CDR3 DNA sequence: TGTGCCAGCAGTGAGGACCCTCCCCATGGCTACACCTTC. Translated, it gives CASSEDPPHGYTF.

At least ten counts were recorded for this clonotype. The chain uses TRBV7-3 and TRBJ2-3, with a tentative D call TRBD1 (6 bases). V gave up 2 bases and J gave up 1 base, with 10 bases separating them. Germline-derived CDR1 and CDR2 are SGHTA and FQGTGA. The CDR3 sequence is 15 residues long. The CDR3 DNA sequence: TGTGCCAGCAGCTTACAGGGGCCCGGCACAGATACGCAGTATTTT. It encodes CASSLQGPGTDTQYF. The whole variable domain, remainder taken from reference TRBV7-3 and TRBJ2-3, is GAGVSQTPSNKVTEKGKYVELRCDPISGHTALYWYRQSLGQGPEFLIYFQGTGAADDSGLPNDRFFAVRPEGSVSTLKIQRTERGDSAVYLCASSLQGPGTDTQYFGPGTRLTVL.

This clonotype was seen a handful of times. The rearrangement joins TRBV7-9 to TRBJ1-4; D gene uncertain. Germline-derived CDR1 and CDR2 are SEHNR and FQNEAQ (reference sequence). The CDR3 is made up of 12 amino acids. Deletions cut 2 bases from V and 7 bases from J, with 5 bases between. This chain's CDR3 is CASSLMGEKLFF. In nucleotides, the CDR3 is TGTGCCAGCAGCTTAATGGGTGAAAAACTGTTTTTT.

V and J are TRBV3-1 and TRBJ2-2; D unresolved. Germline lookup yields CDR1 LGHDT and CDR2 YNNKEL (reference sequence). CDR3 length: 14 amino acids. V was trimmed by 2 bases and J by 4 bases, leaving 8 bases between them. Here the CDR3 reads CASSQFWRTGELFF. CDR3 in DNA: TGTGCCAGCAGCCAATTTTGGCGCACCGGGGAGCTGTTTTTT.

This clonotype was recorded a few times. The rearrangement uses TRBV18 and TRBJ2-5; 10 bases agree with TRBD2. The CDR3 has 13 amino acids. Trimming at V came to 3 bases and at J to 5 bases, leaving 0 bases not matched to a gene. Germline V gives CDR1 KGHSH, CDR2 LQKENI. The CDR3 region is CASSPGLAETQYF. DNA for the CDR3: TGTGCCAGCTCACCGGGACTAGCGGAGACCCAGTACTTC.

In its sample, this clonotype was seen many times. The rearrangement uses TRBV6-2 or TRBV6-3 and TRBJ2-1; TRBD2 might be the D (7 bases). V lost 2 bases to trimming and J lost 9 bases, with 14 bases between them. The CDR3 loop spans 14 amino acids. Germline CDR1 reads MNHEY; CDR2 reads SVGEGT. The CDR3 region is CASSYPGRGAEQFF. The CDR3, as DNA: TGTGCCAGCAGTTACCCCGGACGGGGGGCTGAGCAGTTCTTC.

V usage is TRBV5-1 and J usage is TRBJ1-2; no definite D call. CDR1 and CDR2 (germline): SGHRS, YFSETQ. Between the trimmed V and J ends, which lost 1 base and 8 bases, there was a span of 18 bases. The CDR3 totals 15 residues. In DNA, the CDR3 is TGCGCCAGCAGCTTGTCCGGAGCTAGCGGAAGCGGCTACACCTTC. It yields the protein CASSLSGASGSGYTF.

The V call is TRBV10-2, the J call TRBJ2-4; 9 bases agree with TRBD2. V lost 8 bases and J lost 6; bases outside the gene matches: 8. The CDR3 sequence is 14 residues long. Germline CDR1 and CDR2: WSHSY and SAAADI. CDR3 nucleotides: TGCGCCAGCGAGGCGGGAGGGCCGGTAAACATTCAGTACTTC. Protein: CASEAGGPVNIQYF.

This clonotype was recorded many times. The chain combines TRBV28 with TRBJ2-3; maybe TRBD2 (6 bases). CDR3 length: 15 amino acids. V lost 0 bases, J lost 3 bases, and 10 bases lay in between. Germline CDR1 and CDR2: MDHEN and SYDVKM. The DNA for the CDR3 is TGTGCCAGCAGTTTATGGACTAGAGGGACAGATACGCAGTATTTT. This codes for CASSLWTRGTDTQYF.

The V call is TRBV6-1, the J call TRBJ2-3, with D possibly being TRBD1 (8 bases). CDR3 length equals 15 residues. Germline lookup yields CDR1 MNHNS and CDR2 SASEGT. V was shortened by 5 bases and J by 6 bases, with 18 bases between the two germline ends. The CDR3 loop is CASSQQGGAGDTQYF. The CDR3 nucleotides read TGTGCCAGCAGTCAACAGGGGGGGGCTGGGGATACGCAGTATTTT.

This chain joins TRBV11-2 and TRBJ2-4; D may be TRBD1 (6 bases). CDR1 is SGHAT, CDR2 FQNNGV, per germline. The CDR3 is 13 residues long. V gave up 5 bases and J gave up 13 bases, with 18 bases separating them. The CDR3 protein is CASSIRTVGEQYF. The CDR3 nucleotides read TGTGCCAGCAGCATAAGGACAGTTGGGGAGCAGTACTTC.

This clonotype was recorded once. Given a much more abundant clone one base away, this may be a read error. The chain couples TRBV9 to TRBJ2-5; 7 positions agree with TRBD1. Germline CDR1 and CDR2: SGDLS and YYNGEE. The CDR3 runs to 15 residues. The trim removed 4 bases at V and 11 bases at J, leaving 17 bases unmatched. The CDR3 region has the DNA TGTGCCAGCAGCCCAGCGACACAGGGGATCGATGAGCAGTACTTC. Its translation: CASSPATQGIDEQYF.